The 27 T cell receptor beta chains reported below all come from one sample, sequenced in a study of lymphopenia after photon versus proton radiotherapy. Assay: immunoSEQ multiplex PCR; the TCRdb copy retains only in-frame clones and omits some. The sample shows under 35,000 clones, roughly 89% of them seen only once. The sequences come from peripheral blood, collected from a patient treated with proton-based radiotherapy. The source is a woman between 65 and 79 years old with pancreatic cancer. Some clones in this sample may be carry-over from other donors' samples.

The gene calls are TRBV28 and TRBJ2-1, with D unresolved. The CDR3 has 15 residues. CDR1 and CDR2 (germline): MDHEN, SYDVKM. Deletions cut 3 bases from V and 7 bases from J, with 16 bases between. As DNA, the CDR3 is TGTGCCAGCAGTTTGGTAGGGTCGGAATTAAATGAGCAGTTCTTC. This gives the protein CASSLVGSELNEQFF.

This clone was detected only once. J is TRBJ2-5 and V is TRBV7-9; D unclear. Between the trimmed V and J ends, which lost 1 base and 2 bases, there was a span of 8 bases. From germline, CDR1 is SEHNR and CDR2 FQNEAQ (reference sequence). The CDR3 has 14 amino acids. DNA of the CDR3: TGTGCCAGCAGCTTAGGGCCGCAGCAAGAGACCCAGTACTTC. It specifies CASSLGPQQETQYF. The full variable domain, with the rest looked up from reference TRBV7-9 and TRBJ2-5, is DTGVSQNPRHKITKRGQNVTFRCDPISEHNRLYWYRQTLGQGPEFLTYFQNEAQLEKSRLLSDRFSAERPKGSFSTLEIQRTEQGDSAMYLCASSLGPQQETQYFGPGTRLLVL.

The chain is built from TRBV28 and TRBJ1-1; D gene ambiguous. The CDR3 is 16 residues long. Between the trimmed V and J ends, which lost 7 bases and 1 base, there was a span of 19 bases. The germline CDR1 and CDR2 sequences are MDHEN and SYDVKM. Written as DNA, the CDR3 is TGTGCCAGCACACTTCGGGGAGAGTTTTCGAACACTGAAGCTTTCTTT. It is translated as CASTLRGEFSNTEAFF.

The chain uses TRBV5-4 and TRBJ1-2; the D gene is possibly TRBD1 (5 bases). This CDR3 has 13 amino acids. Trimming took 4 bases from V and 8 from J, leaving 15 bases between them. From germline, CDR1 is SGHNT and CDR2 YYREEE (reference sequence). This CDR3 is CASSGTVWGGYTF. The CDR3 DNA reads TGTGCCAGCAGCGGGACGGTCTGGGGCGGCTACACCTTC.

The CDR3 reads CASSSTRTGRTEAFF. The CDR3 coding sequence is TGTGCCAGCAGCTCCACAAGGACAGGGCGGACTGAAGCTTTCTTT. The chain is built from TRBV7-8 and TRBJ1-1, with 8 nucleotides matching TRBD1. CDR3 length: 15 amino acids. Germline loops: CDR1 SGHVS, CDR2 FQNEAQ. V lost 4 bases and J lost 5; bases outside the gene matches: 9.

This chain connects TRBV28 to TRBJ1-5, with a possible D match to TRBD1 (5 bases). Germline V CDR1 and CDR2: MDHEN, SYDVKM. Trimming took off 6 bases at V and 7 bases at J, with 16 bases between the two ends. The CDR3 contains 14 residues. The CDR3 DNA sequence: TGTGCCAGCAGCCCCGCCGGGGCCGACCAGCCCCAGCATTTT. This sequence encodes CASSPAGADQPQHF.

The chain has TRBV6-1 and TRBJ1-1, with D perhaps matching TRBD1 (5 bases). The CDR3 contains 15 residues. Germline lookup yields CDR1 MNHNS and CDR2 SASEGT. The V end lost 4 bases, the J end lost 4 bases, and 16 bases lay between the germline ends. The CDR3, as DNA: TGTGCCAGCAGTGGGACCGGGACCGGGGTCACTGAAGCTTTCTTT. Protein: CASSGTGTGVTEAFF.

This clone has only one observation. The chain has TRBV19 and TRBJ1-1; D is possibly TRBD1 (5 bases). Between the trimmed V and J ends, which lost 7 bases and 1 base, there was a span of 16 bases. The CDR3 is 15 amino acids. CDR1 and CDR2 from the germline V gene are LNHDA and SQIVND (reference sequence). The CDR3 region is CASNRGWQGNTEAFF. The CDR3 DNA is TGTGCCAGTAATCGTGGTTGGCAGGGGAACACTGAAGCTTTCTTT. Filled out from reference TRBV19 and TRBJ1-1, the complete variable domain reads DGGITQSPKYLFRKEGQNVTLSCEQNLNHDAMYWYRQDPGQGLRLIYYSQIVNDFQKGDIAEGYSVSREKKESFPLTVTSAQKNPTAFYLCASNRGWQGNTEAFFGQGTRLTVV.

The sample holds one count of this clone. V and J are TRBV6-6 and TRBJ2-1, with 7 bases aligning to TRBD2. This CDR3 spans 13 amino acids. The germline gives CDR1 MNHNY, CDR2 SVGAGI (reference sequence). V shed 5 bases and J 9 bases; nucleotides not matched to a gene: 7. The CDR3 DNA sequence: TGTGCCAGCAGTCCCGGACTAGGTGGTGAGCAGTTCTTC. This sequence encodes CASSPGLGGEQFF.

The rearrangement joins TRBV29-1 to TRBJ2-5; TRBD2 aligns across 9 bases. Germline values: CDR1 SQVTM, CDR2 ANQGSEA. After removal of 1 base from V and 3 bases from J, the junction contained 12 bases not matched to a gene. This CDR3 contains 17 residues. The CDR3 nucleotides are TGCAGCGTTGAAGTATTCGCGGGAGGGCCGGAGGAAGAGACCCAGTACTTC. Amino acids: CSVEVFAGGPEEETQYF.

CDR3 sequence: CASSIGKPVSTQYF. In DNA, the CDR3 is TGTGCCAGTAGTATAGGGAAACCTGTCAGTACGCAGTATTTT. The rearrangement uses TRBV19 and TRBJ2-3; D gene unclear. This CDR3 has 14 residues. Trimming stripped 1 base from V and 8 bases from J, with 13 bases between. The germline CDR1 and CDR2 sequences are LNHDA and SQIVND (reference sequence).

The chain is built from TRBV29-1 and TRBJ2-1; 7 nucleotides align to TRBD1. Germline V gene data show CDR1 as SQVTM and CDR2 as ANQGSEA. This CDR3 has 18 residues. V was clipped by 1 base and J by 8 bases; unmatched bases: 20. Here the CDR3 DNA reads TGCAGCGTTGAAGGTTTCCCAGGGGGTTTTGGGAGCTTTGATGAGCAGTTCTTC. It yields the protein CSVEGFPGGFGSFDEQFF.

This chain joins TRBV29-1 and TRBJ2-2; 9 positions match TRBD1. The CDR3 contains 14 residues. Germline V gives CDR1 SQVTM, CDR2 ANQGSEA. Trimming took 6 bases from V and 2 from J; bases not matched to a gene: 4. CDR3 in amino acids: CSVRTGENTGELFF. The CDR3, as DNA: TGCAGCGTCAGGACAGGGGAAAACACCGGGGAGCTGTTTTTT.

CDR3 nucleotide sequence: TGTGCCAGCAGTATCAGACAGGGCGGGTCGGAGGAGCAGTACTTC. This encodes CASSIRQGGSEEQYF. The V gene is TRBV28, the J gene TRBJ2-7; 7 nucleotides agree with TRBD1. This CDR3 has 15 amino acids. Germline values: CDR1 MDHEN, CDR2 SYDVKM. V dropped 5 bases and J dropped 7; count of bases not matched to a gene: 14.

For the CDR3, the DNA is TGCGCCAGCAGCTTGCCGGCCGACACTGGAAACACCATATATTTT. This encodes CASSLPADTGNTIYF. The rearrangement links TRBV5-1 to TRBJ1-3; D not certain. This CDR3 is built from 15 residues. Germline V gene lookup returns CDR1 SGHRS and CDR2 YFSETQ. Trimming left V 1 base short and J 2 bases short, with 10 bases between.

The chain combines TRBV4-3 with TRBJ2-3; TRBD2 aligns across 8 bases. Germline lookup yields CDR1 LGHNA and CDR2 YSLEER. The CDR3 covers 16 residues. Losses at the gene ends were 2 bases for V and 4 bases for J; bases not matched to a gene: 8. This chain's CDR3 is CASSQNSGKGADTQYF. In DNA, the CDR3 is TGCGCCAGCAGCCAAAATAGCGGGAAGGGGGCAGATACGCAGTATTTT.

J is TRBJ1-4 and V is TRBV7-2, with D possibly being TRBD1 (6 bases). This CDR3 is built from 14 residues. The germline V gene has CDR1 SGHTA and CDR2 FQGNSA. V lost 2 bases to trimming and J lost 7 bases, with 11 bases between them. CDR3 sequence reads: CASSLIGGGEKLFF. CDR3 bases: TGTGCCAGCAGCTTAATCGGGGGCGGTGAAAAACTGTTTTTT. Supplemented by reference TRBV7-2 and TRBJ1-4, the full variable domain reads GAGVSQSPSNKVTEKGKDVELRCDPISGHTALYWYRQSLGQGLEFLIYFQGNSAPDKSGLPSDRFSAERTGGSVSTLTIQRTQQEDSAVYLCASSLIGGGEKLFFGSGTQLSVL.

This sequence joins TRBV5-4 and TRBJ1-5; D is perhaps TRBD1 (5 bases). The V and J ends lost 5 bases and 5 bases respectively, with 14 bases between them. The CDR3 runs 14 residues. Per the germline V gene, CDR1 is SGHNT and CDR2 is YYREEE (reference sequence). The DNA for the CDR3 is TGTGCCAGCAGTACAGGTCCCTTCGATCAGCCCCAGCATTTT. Protein: CASSTGPFDQPQHF.

The chain combines TRBV15 with TRBJ2-7, with 10 bases fitting TRBD2. Germline assignment: CDR1 LNHNV and CDR2 YYDKDF (reference sequence). This CDR3 is built from 18 residues. V trimming: 0 bases; J trimming: 1 base; junction bases outside the gene matches: 9. The CDR3 region is CATSRESLAGVRSYEQYF. In DNA form, the CDR3 reads TGTGCCACCAGCAGAGAGTCTCTAGCGGGAGTCAGGTCCTACGAGCAGTACTTC.

The DNA for the CDR3 is TGTGCCAGCAGCATACCGGGTGACTACAATGAGCAGTTCTTC. Protein: CASSIPGDYNEQFF. The gene calls are TRBV7-2 and TRBJ2-1; unclear D gene. Per germline, CDR1 SGHTA and CDR2 FQGNSA. The CDR3 length is 14 residues. Trimming took off 5 bases at V and 3 bases at J, with 11 bases between the two ends.

This chain uses TRBV9 with TRBJ2-7, with 7 bases identical to TRBD1. The ends lost 4 bases at V and 3 bases at J; junction bases unmatched: 7. The germline gives CDR1 SGDLS, CDR2 YYNGEE. There are 14 residues in the CDR3. CDR3 DNA: TGTGCCAGCAGCACCTCGGACAGGTACTACGAGCAGTACTTC. Protein product: CASSTSDRYYEQYF. Drawing the rest from reference TRBV9 and TRBJ2-7, the complete variable domain is DSGVTQTPKHLITATGQRVTLRCSPRSGDLSVYWYQQSLDQGLQFLIQYYNGEERAKGNILERFSAQQFPDLHSELNLSSLELGDSALYFCASSTSDRYYEQYFGPGTRLTVT.

This chain connects TRBV30 to TRBJ2-2, with 9 nucleotides matching TRBD1. V trimming: 5 bases; J trimming: 4 bases; junction bases outside the gene matches: 5. The CDR3 is made up of 14 amino acids. From germline, CDR1 is GTSNPN and CDR2 SVGIG (reference sequence). For the CDR3, the DNA is TGTGCCTGGGGACAGGGGAGGAGCACCGGGGAGCTGTTTTTT. Its protein product is CAWGQGRSTGELFF. The whole variable domain, filled in from reference TRBV30 and TRBJ2-2, reads SQTIHQWPATLVQPVGSPLSLECTVEGTSNPNLYWYRQAAGRGLQLLFYSVGIGQISSEVPQNLSASRPQDRQFILSSKKLLLSDSGFYLCAWGQGRSTGELFFGEGSRLTVL.

V gene TRBV7-2 combines with J gene TRBJ1-3; maybe TRBD1 (5 bases). The CDR3 consists of 17 residues. Trimming took 5 bases from V and 0 from J, leaving 17 bases between them. Germline CDR1 reads SGHTA; CDR2 reads FQGNSA. CDR3 sequence: CASSLGLGALSGNTIYF. The CDR3 nucleotides read TGTGCCAGCAGCCTCGGACTTGGGGCCCTCTCTGGAAACACCATATATTTT.

The V call is TRBV10-3, the J call TRBJ2-5; a weak D match, TRBD1 (6 bases). The V gene's germline CDR1 is ENHRY and CDR2 SYGVKD. The V gene lost 10 bases and the J gene lost 5 bases, with 17 bases spanning the gap. The CDR3 loop spans 13 amino acids. The CDR3: CATWAGQGETQYF. The CDR3 coding sequence is TGTGCCACGTGGGCGGGCCAGGGGGAGACCCAGTACTTC.

This rearrangement joins TRBV7-9 to TRBJ2-5; 11 positions agree with TRBD2. Germline V gene lookup returns CDR1 SEHNR and CDR2 FQNEAQ (reference sequence). V dropped 5 bases and J dropped 3; count of bases not matched to a gene: 2. CDR3 size: 14 residues. The CDR3 protein is CASSMGLAEETQYF. DNA for the CDR3: TGTGCCAGCAGCATGGGACTAGCGGAAGAGACCCAGTACTTC.

V and J are TRBV29-1 and TRBJ1-1; 9 bases agree with TRBD1. The CDR3 has 13 residues. Germline CDR1 reads SQVTM; CDR2 reads ANQGSEA. Trimming cost V 7 bases and J 4 bases; bases outside gene matches: 7. The CDR3 nucleotides read TGCAGCGGTACAGGGGGCCGAAGCACTGAAGCTTTCTTT. This codes for CSGTGGRSTEAFF. The full variable domain, completed using reference TRBV29-1 and TRBJ1-1, is SAVISQKPSRDICQRGTSLTIQCQVDSQVTMMFWYRQQPGQSLTLIATANQGSEATYESGFVIDKFPISRPNLTFSTLTVSNMSPEDSSIYLCSGTGGRSTEAFFGQGTRLTVV.

The chain carries TRBV27 and TRBJ1-1; no definite D call. The ends were cut back, 6 bases at V and 2 bases at J, with 13 bases in the middle. Germline CDR1 and CDR2: MNHEY and SMNVEV (reference sequence). The CDR3 has 14 residues. DNA of the CDR3: TGTGCCAGCAGACCTAGACCGATTAACACTGAAGCTTTCTTT. Encoded protein: CASRPRPINTEAFF.